This T cell receptor beta chain originates from a study of shared clonotypes between healthy human individuals. All participating donors were Caucasian adults from Nashville, Tennessee. Findings of the study overall: Non-shared clonotypes showed lower generation probabilities than clonotypes common to all four donors. Estimated richness values were generally larger in naive subsets than in memory subsets.

Germline V CDR1 and CDR2: SGHTA, FQGNSA. The V and J ends lost 1 base and 3 bases respectively, with 13 bases between them. CDR3 length: 15 amino acids. Assay runs were performed at deep level. Profiling relied on immunoSEQ multiplex PCR, and the TCRdb table lists in-frame clones only, not all of them. The table records some 2.3 million clones, approximately 95% of them present only once. With respect to this clone: Its antigen remains unknown.

The specimen was naive CD4+ T cells from PBMCs. Subset denoted: CD45RA+ positively selected. The TCR comes from a man in his late teens or twenties in good health. Some clones in this sample may be carry-over from other donors' samples. V is TRBV7-2 and J is TRBJ2-7; TRBD2 might be the D (6 bases). This CDR3 is CASSLGFMGGYEQYF. As DNA, the CDR3 is TGTGCCAGCAGCTTAGGTTTCATGGGAGGCTACGAGCAGTACTTC.